This is a list of T cell receptor beta chains from one sample in a study of blood T cells in healthy people across ages. TCRdb re-called the 5' RACE reads with MiXCR, one entry per CDR3 protein. Of just over 1 million distinct CDR3 sequences detected, 35% to 55% appear once; the ten largest clones hold approximately 20%. Sequences were obtained from blood. The receptors derive from a woman aged 60-75 years in good health. Each CDR3 is given with its conserved first and last residue. The D gene is left open where the match is weak. Size tells how often a clone was seen (once, few, many) or the class of an expanded clone, and some rows leave it out.

clone size	J gene	V gene	D gene	CDR3 length	CDR3 protein	CDR3 DNA
few	TRBJ1-4	TRBV7-9	NA	15	CASSQTQAINEKLFF	TGTGCCAGCAGCCAGACACAGGCTATTAATGAAAAACTGTTTTTT
NA	TRBJ2-1	TRBV5-1	NA	16	CASSLGVGDHLNEQFF	TGCGCCAGCAGCTTGGGGGTCGGCGACCATCTAAATGAGCAGTTCTTC
NA	TRBJ2-1	TRBV20-1	NA	12	CSAPRSQETQFF	TGCAGTGCCCCCCGCTCTCAAGAGACCCAGTTCTTC
NA	TRBJ2-5	TRBV29-1	NA	15	CSVDQMRGRGETQYF	TGCAGCGTTGACCAGATGCGGGGTAGGGGAGAGACCCAGTACTTC
few	TRBJ2-1	TRBV27	TRBD2	15	CASSSIGTSYNEQFF	TGTGCCAGCAGTTCGATCGGGACTAGCTACAATGAGCAGTTCTTC
NA	TRBJ1-4	TRBV15	TRBD1	15	CATRMRDRKNEKLFF	TGTGCCACCAGGATGAGGGACAGAAAGAATGAAAAACTGTTTTTT
few	TRBJ2-7	TRBV6-6	TRBD2	15	CASKTSGTITYEQYF	TGTGCCAGTAAGACTAGCGGGACAATTACCTACGAGCAGTACTTC
NA	TRBJ2-1	TRBV5-1	TRBD2	16	CASSPRLADGYNEQFF	TGCGCCAGCAGCCCGAGACTAGCGGACGGCTACAATGAGCAGTTCTTC
NA	TRBJ2-1	TRBV27	NA	14	CASSFGGRNNEQFF	TGTGCCAGCAGTTTCGGCGGGCGGAACAATGAGCAGTTCTTC
NA	TRBJ2-5	TRBV27	TRBD2	16	CASSKGTSSVQETQYF	TGTGCCAGCAGTAAGGGGACTAGTTCAGTCCAAGAGACCCAGTACTTC
few	TRBJ2-7	TRBV4-2	TRBD2	19	CASSQGAVGLAGGSYEQYF	TGTGCCAGCAGCCAAGGAGCGGTGGGACTAGCGGGGGGCTCCTACGAGCAGTACTTC
NA	TRBJ2-7	TRBV28	NA	13	CASRHGGPYEQYF	TGTGCCAGCAGACACGGGGGCCCCTACGAGCAGTACTTC
NA	TRBJ2-7	TRBV13	TRBD2	16	CASSLGTSGHSYEQYF	TGTGCCAGCAGCTTAGGGACTAGCGGGCACTCCTACGAGCAGTACTTC
few	TRBJ2-4	TRBV20-1	NA	16	CSAGPGPRVGKNIQYF	TGCAGTGCTGGCCCCGGACCTAGGGTTGGCAAAAACATTCAGTACTTC
NA	TRBJ2-7	TRBV20-1	TRBD2	14	CSARRLATTYEQYF	TGCAGTGCAAGAAGACTAGCGACAACCTACGAGCAGTACTTC
few	TRBJ1-6	TRBV6-1	NA	17	CASRRQPLSSYNSPLHF	TGTGCCAGCAGAAGACAGCCATTGAGCTCCTATAATTCACCCCTCCACTTT
NA	TRBJ2-3	TRBV29-1	NA	17	CSVEDADPGSSTDTQYF	TGCAGCGTTGAAGACGCCGACCCGGGTAGTAGCACAGATACGCAGTATTTT
once	TRBJ2-4	TRBV4-1	TRBD1	18	CASSQDVGQGAAKNIQYF	TGCGCCAGCAGCCAAGACGTAGGCCAGGGGGCGGCCAAAAACATTCAGTACTTC
few	TRBJ2-7	TRBV20-1	TRBD2	14	CSARWGAGLGEQYF	TGCAGTGCTAGGTGGGGAGCGGGACTTGGCGAGCAGTACTTC
few	TRBJ2-1	TRBV15	NA	14	CATSRATGGLEQFF	TGTGCCACCAGCAGAGCCACCGGGGGGCTTGAGCAGTTCTTC
NA	TRBJ2-3	TRBV5-1	TRBD2	14	CASSFKRDTDTQYF	TGCGCCAGCAGCTTCAAGCGGGACACAGATACGCAGTATTTT
NA	TRBJ2-7	TRBV5-6	TRBD1	15	CASNKRTGNSYEQYF	TGTGCCAGCAACAAACGGACAGGGAACAGTTACGAGCAGTACTTC